Listed below are T cell receptor beta chains from one sample, sequenced in a study of cytomegalovirus exposure and HLA in healthy donors. Assay used: immunoSEQ multiplex PCR; TCRdb lists only in-frame clones, some missing. The data show roughly 100,000 clones, 83% seen once. Sequenced sample: PBMCs. Every receptor here comes from a man in his forties in good health and CMV-seronegative. The CDR3 runs from the conserved cysteine through the conserved F or W. D genes are given only for firm matches. Not every row has a clone size; where given, it reads once, few, many or a size class.

>.|.|TRBV4-3|TRBJ1-1
CASSQDWGRSNTEAFF
TGCGCCAGCAGCCAAGATTGGGGCAGGTCGAACACTGAAGCTTTCTTT
>.|.|TRBV5-6|TRBJ1-2
CASSLDRERGYTF
TGTGCCAGCAGCTTGGACAGGGAGCGTGGCTACACCTTC
>.|.|TRBV4-1|TRBJ1-4
CASSQVTAQRAEKLFF
TGCGCCAGCAGCCAGGTAACGGCTCAGCGGGCTGAAAAACTGTTTTTT
>.|.|TRBV7-8|TRBJ1-5
CASSLAKLQGSNQPQHF
TGTGCCAGCAGCTTAGCGAAGCTACAGGGTTCCAATCAGCCCCAGCATTTT
>TRBD1|.|TRBV2|TRBJ2-1
CASSAPGTATDEQFF
TGTGCCAGCAGTGCCCCCGGGACAGCGACCGATGAGCAGTTCTTC
>TRBD1|.|TRBV18|TRBJ1-5
CASSPTGGDQPQHF
TGTGCCAGCTCACCCACAGGGGGGGATCAGCCCCAGCATTTT
>TRBD1|.|TRBV10-2|TRBJ2-2
CASSDPGGRNTGELFF
TGCGCCAGCAGTGATCCAGGGGGTAGGAACACCGGGGAGCTGTTTTTT
>TRBD1|.|TRBV6-5|TRBJ1-1
CATGQGRITEAFF
TGTGCCACGGGACAGGGGAGGATCACTGAAGCTTTCTTT
>.|.|TRBV19|TRBJ2-4
CASSTRRDLGNIQYF
TGTGCCAGTAGTACAAGGAGGGACTTGGGAAACATTCAGTACTTC
>TRBD2|.|TRBV19|TRBJ2-1
CASSISGGAENEQFF
TGTGCCAGTAGTATTAGCGGGGGGGCCGAAAATGAGCAGTTCTTC
>.|.|TRBV7-2|TRBJ1-3
CASSLGRASGNTIYF
TGTGCCAGCAGCTTAGGGCGGGCCTCTGGAAACACCATATATTTT
>.|.|TRBV5-1|TRBJ1-1
CASSLETGLNTEAFF
TGCGCCAGCAGCTTGGAGACAGGCTTGAACACTGAAGCTTTCTTT
>.|.|TRBV2|TRBJ1-5
CASSHRGQEGQRIQPQHF
TGTGCCAGCAGTCACCGAGGCCAGGAGGGGCAGAGAATCCAGCCCCAGCATTTT
>TRBD1|.|TRBV7-8|TRBJ1-1
CASSLVQGNPYEAFF
TGTGCCAGCAGCTTAGTACAGGGGAACCCATATGAAGCTTTCTTT
>TRBD1|.|TRBV2|TRBJ2-1
CASSEAQGAIINEQFF
TGTGCCAGCAGTGAAGCGCAGGGGGCGATTATTAATGAGCAGTTCTTC
>.|once|TRBV4-3|TRBJ1-4
CVSSQVVKGQGFRTNEKLFF
TGCGTCAGCAGCCAAGTAGTCAAGGGGCAGGGTTTTCGAACTAATGAAAAACTGTTTTTT
>TRBD1|.|TRBV19|TRBJ1-4
CASSTDRGGEKLFF
TGTGCCAGTAGTACTGACAGGGGTGGCGAAAAACTGTTTTTT
>.|few|TRBV10-1|TRBJ1-5
CASSGDSNQPQHF
TGCGCCAGCTCAGGCGACAGCAATCAGCCCCAGCATTTT
>TRBD1|.|TRBV6-5|TRBJ2-7
CASSRTGTGYEQYF
TGTGCCAGCAGTCGAACCGGGACAGGGTACGAGCAGTACTTC
>.|.|TRBV11-3|TRBJ2-3
CASSSGYTDTQYF
TGTGCCAGCAGCTCCGGGTACACAGATACGCAGTATTTT
>.|.|TRBV5-6|TRBJ2-7
CASSLPGGEGPSYEQYF
TGTGCCAGCAGCTTGCCAGGAGGGGAAGGTCCCTCCTACGAGCAGTACTTC
>.|once|TRBV27|TRBJ1-4
CASSFSRATNEKLFF
TGTGCCAGCAGTTTTTCCAGGGCAACTAATGAAAAACTGTTTTTT
>TRBD2|once|TRBV7-9|TRBJ2-7
CASSLGLAGNDEQYF
TGTGCCAGCAGCCTGGGACTAGCGGGTAACGACGAGCAGTACTTC
>.|.|TRBV7-2|TRBJ1-4
CASSFGRGSREKLFF
TGTGCCAGCAGCTTCGGAAGGGGGAGTCGGGAAAAACTGTTTTTT
>.|.|TRBV30|TRBJ1-6
CAWRAGMGNSPLHF
TGTGCCTGGAGGGCGGGGATGGGTAATTCACCCCTCCACTTT
>TRBD1|.|TRBV5-1|TRBJ1-2
CASSPRPGQSNYGYTF
TGCGCCAGCAGCCCCCGCCCGGGACAGTCTAACTATGGCTACACCTTC